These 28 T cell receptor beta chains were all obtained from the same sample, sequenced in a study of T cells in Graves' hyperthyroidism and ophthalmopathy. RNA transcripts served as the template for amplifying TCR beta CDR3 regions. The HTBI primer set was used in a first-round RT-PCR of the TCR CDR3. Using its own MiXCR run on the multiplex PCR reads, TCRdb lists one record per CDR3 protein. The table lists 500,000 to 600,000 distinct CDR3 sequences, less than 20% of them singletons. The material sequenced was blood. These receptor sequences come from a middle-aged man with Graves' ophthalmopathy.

DNA for the CDR3: TGTGCCAGCACTTCAGAGCAGGGGGCGCAGGGCTACACCTTC. This codes for CASTSEQGAQGYTF. The chain couples TRBV9 to TRBJ1-2; TRBD1 matches at 8 bases. The germline V gene encodes CDR1 SGDLS and CDR2 YYNGEE. The CDR3 is 14 amino acids. Trimming at V came to 6 bases and at J to 8 bases, leaving 12 bases not matched to a gene.

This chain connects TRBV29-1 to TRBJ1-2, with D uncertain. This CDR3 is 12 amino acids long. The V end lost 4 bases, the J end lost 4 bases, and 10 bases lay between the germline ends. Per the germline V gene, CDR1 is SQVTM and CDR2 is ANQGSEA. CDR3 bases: TGCAGCGTTGCAGACACTGCCTATGGCTACACCTTC. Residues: CSVADTAYGYTF. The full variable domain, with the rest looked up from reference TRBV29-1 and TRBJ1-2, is SAVISQKPSRDICQRGTSLTIQCQVDSQVTMMFWYRQQPGQSLTLIATANQGSEATYESGFVIDKFPISRPNLTFSTLTVSNMSPEDSSIYLCSVADTAYGYTFGSGTRLTVV.

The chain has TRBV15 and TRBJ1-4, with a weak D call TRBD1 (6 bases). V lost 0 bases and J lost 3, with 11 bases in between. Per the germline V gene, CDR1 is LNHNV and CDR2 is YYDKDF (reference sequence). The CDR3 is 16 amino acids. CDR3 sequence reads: CATSRDPGAANEKLFF. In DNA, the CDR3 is TGTGCCACCAGCAGAGATCCGGGGGCAGCTAATGAAAAACTGTTTTTT.

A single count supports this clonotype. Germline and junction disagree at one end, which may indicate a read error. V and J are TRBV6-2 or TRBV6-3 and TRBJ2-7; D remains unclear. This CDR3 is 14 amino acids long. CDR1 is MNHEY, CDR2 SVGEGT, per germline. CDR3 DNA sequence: TGTGCCAGCTCGGGCACTCAAAGCTCCTACGAGCAATACTTC. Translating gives CASSGTQSSYEQYF.

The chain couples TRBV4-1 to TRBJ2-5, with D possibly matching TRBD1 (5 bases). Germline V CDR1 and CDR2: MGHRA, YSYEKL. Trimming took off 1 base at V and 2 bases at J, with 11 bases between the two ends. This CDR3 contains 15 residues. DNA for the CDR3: TGCGCCAGCAGCCAAGGTTTGGGGCAGCAAGAGACCCAGTACTTC. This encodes CASSQGLGQQETQYF.

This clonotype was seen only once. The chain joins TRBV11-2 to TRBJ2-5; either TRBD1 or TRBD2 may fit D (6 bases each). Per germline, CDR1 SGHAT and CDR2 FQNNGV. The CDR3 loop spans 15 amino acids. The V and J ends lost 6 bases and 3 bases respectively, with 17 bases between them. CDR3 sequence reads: CASSGGGGLEETQYF. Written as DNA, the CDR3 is TGTGCCAGCAGTGGAGGGGGAGGATTAGAAGAGACCCAGTACTTC. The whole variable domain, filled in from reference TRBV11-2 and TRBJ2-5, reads EAGVAQSPRYKIIEKRQSVAFWCNPISGHATLYWYQQILGQGPKLLIQFQNNGVVDDSQLPKDRFSAERLKGVDSTLKIQPAKLEDSAVYLCASSGGGGLEETQYFGPGTRLLVL.

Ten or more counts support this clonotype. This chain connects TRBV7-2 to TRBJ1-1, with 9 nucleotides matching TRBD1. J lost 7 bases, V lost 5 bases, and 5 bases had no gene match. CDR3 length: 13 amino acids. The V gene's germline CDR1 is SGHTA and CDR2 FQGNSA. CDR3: CASSNRQGGEAFF. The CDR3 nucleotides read TGTGCCAGCAGCAACCGACAGGGGGGTGAAGCTTTCTTT.

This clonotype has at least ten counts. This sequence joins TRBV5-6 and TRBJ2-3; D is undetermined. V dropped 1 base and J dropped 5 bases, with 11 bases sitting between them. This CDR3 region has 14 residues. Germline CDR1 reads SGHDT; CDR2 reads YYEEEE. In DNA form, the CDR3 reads TGTGCCAGCAGCTTGAGGCGCCTAAGAGATACGCAGTATTTT. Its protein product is CASSLRRLRDTQYF.

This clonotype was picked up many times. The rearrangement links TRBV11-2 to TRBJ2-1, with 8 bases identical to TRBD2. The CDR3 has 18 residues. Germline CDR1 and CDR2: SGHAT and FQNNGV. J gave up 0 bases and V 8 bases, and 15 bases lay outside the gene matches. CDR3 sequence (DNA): TGTGCCAGCGGATACCCCCCTACCGGGACTAGCTCCTACAATGAGCAGTTCTTC. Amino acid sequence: CASGYPPTGTSSYNEQFF.

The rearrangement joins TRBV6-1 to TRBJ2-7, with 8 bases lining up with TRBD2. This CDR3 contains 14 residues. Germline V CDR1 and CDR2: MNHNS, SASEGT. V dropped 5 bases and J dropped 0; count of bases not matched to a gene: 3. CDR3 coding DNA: TGTGCCAGCAGTCAAAGCGGGGGCTCCTACGAGCAGTACTTC. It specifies CASSQSGGSYEQYF.

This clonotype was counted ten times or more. CDR3 in amino acids: CASSWEQDGYTF. The DNA of the CDR3 is TGTGCCAGCAGCTGGGAGCAAGATGGCTACACCTTC. This rearrangement joins TRBV2 to TRBJ1-2; D gene unclear. The CDR3 contains 12 residues. With 6 bases removed from V and 6 bases from J, the gap between germline ends came to 11 bases. CDR1 and CDR2 (germline): SNHLY, FYNNEI.

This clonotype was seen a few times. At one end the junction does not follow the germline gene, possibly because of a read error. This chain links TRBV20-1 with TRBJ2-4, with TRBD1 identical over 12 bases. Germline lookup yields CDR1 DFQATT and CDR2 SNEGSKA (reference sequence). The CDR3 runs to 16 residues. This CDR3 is CSAAGTGGWTKNTQYF. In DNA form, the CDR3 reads TGCAGTGCGGCCGGGACAGGGGGCTGGACCAAAAACACTCAGTACTTC.

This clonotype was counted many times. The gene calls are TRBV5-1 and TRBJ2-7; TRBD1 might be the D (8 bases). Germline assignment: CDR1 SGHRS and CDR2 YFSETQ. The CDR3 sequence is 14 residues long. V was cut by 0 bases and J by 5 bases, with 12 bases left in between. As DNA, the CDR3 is TGCGCCAGCAGCTTGGGACAGGGGAGGGACGAGCAGTACTTC. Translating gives CASSLGQGRDEQYF.

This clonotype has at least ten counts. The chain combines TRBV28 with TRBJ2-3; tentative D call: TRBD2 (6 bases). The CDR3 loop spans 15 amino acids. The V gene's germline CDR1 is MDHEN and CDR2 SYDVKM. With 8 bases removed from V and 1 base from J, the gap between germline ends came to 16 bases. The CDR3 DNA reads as TGTGCCAGCGGTAAAGGAGGGCCGCGCACAGATACGCAGTATTTT. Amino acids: CASGKGGPRTDTQYF.

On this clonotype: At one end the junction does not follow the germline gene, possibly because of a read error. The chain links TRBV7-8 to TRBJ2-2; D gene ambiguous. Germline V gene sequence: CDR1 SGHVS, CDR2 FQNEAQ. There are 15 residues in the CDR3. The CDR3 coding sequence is TGCGCCAGCAGCCGTCCCAGGCCCCACACCGGGGAGCTGTTTTTT. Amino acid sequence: CASSRPRPHTGELFF. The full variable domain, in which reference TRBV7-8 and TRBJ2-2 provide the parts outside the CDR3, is GAGVSQSPRYKVAKRGQDVALRCDPISGHVSLFWYQQALGQGPEFLTYFQNEAQLDKSGLPSDRFFAERPEGSVSTLKIQRTQQEDSAVYLCASSRPRPHTGELFFGEGSRLTVL.

In DNA, the CDR3 is TGCGCCAGCAGAAAAACAGGGGGTATGAACACTGAAGCTTTCTTT. Translated: CASRKTGGMNTEAFF. The V and J genes are TRBV5-1 and TRBJ1-1, with 8 bases fitting TRBD1. CDR1 and CDR2 (germline): SGHRS, YFSETQ. The CDR3 length is 15 residues. Germline trimming cut 5 bases from V and 0 bases from J; bases unmatched to any gene: 6.

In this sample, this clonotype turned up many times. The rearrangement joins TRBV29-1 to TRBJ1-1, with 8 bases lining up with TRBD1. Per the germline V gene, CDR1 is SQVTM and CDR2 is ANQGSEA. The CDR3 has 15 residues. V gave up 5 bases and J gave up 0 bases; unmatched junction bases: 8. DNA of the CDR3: TGCAGCGTTAGGACAGGGATCTCAATGAACACTGAAGCTTTCTTT. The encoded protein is CSVRTGISMNTEAFF.

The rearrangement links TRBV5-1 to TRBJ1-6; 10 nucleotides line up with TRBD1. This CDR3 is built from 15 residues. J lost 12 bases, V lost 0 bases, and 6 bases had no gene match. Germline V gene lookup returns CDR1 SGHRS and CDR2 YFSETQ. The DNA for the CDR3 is TGCGCCAGCAGCTTGGCTGTGGACAGGGGGGAACCCCTCCACTTT. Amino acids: CASSLAVDRGEPLHF.

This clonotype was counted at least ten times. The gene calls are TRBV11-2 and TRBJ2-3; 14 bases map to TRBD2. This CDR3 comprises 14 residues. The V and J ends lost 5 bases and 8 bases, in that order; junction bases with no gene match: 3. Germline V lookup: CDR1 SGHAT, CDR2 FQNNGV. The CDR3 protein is CASSPGTSGGTQYF. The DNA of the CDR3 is TGTGCCAGCAGCCCCGGGACTAGCGGGGGTACGCAGTATTTT. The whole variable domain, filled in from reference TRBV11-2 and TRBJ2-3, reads EAGVAQSPRYKIIEKRQSVAFWCNPISGHATLYWYQQILGQGPKLLIQFQNNGVVDDSQLPKDRFSAERLKGVDSTLKIQPAKLEDSAVYLCASSPGTSGGTQYFGPGTRLTVL.

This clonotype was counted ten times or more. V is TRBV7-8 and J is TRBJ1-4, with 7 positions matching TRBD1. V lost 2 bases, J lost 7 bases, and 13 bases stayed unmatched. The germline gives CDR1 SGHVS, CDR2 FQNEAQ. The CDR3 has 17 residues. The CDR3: CASSLSVGAPGGEKLFF. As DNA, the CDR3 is TGTGCCAGCAGCTTAAGCGTCGGCGCCCCAGGGGGTGAAAAACTGTTTTTT.

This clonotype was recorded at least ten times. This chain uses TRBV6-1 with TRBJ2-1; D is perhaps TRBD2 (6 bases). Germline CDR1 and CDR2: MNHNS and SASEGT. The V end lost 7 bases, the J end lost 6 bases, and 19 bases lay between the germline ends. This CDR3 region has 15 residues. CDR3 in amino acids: CASTPRLDSGNEQFF. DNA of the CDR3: TGTGCCAGCACCCCGAGACTAGACTCGGGCAATGAGCAGTTCTTC.

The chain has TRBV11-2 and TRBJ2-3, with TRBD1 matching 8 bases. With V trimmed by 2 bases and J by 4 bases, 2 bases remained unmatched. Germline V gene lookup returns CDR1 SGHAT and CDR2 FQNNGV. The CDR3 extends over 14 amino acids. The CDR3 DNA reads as TGTGCCAGCAGCTTACCAGGGGGCGCAGATACGCAGTATTTT. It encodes CASSLPGGADTQYF.

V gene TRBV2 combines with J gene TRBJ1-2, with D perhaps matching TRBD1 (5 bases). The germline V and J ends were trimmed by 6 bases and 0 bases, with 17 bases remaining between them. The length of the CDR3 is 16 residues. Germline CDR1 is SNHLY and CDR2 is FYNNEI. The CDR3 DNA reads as TGTGCCAGCAGGCCCCAGGCAGGGACCGCTAACTATGGCTACACCTTC. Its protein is CASRPQAGTANYGYTF. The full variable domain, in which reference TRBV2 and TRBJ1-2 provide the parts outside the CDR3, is EPEVTQTPSHQVTQMGQEVILRCVPISNHLYFYWYRQILGQKVEFLVSFYNNEISEKSEIFDDQFSVERPDGSNFTLKIRSTKLEDSAMYFCASRPQAGTANYGYTFGSGTRLTVV.

In DNA, the CDR3 is TGTGCCAGCAGACCCGACGGCACAGATACGCAGTATTTT. Its protein product is CASRPDGTDTQYF. The chain links TRBV6-1 to TRBJ2-3; no clear D gene. This CDR3 is 13 amino acids long. The germline V and J ends were trimmed by 6 bases and 1 base, with 8 bases remaining between them. Germline-derived CDR1 and CDR2 are MNHNS and SASEGT.

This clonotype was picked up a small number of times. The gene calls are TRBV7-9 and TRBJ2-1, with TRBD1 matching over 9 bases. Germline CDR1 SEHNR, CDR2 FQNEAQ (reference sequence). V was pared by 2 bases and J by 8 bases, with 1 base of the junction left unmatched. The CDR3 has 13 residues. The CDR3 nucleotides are TGTGCCAGCAGCTTACGGGACAGGGATGAGCAGTTCTTC. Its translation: CASSLRDRDEQFF.

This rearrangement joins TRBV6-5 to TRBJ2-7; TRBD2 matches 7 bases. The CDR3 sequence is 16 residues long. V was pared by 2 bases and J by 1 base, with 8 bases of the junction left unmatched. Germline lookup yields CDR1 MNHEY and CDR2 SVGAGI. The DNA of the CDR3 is TGTGCCAGCAGTTACCGGGGAGGGTGGGAGTCCTACGAGCAGTACTTC. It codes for CASSYRGGWESYEQYF.

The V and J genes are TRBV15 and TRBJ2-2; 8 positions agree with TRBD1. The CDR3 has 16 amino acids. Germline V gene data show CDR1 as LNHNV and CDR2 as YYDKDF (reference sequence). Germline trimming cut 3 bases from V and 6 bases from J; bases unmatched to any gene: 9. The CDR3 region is CATSRWTGSLSGELFF. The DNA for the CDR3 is TGTGCCACCAGCAGGTGGACAGGGTCTCTATCCGGGGAGCTGTTTTTT.

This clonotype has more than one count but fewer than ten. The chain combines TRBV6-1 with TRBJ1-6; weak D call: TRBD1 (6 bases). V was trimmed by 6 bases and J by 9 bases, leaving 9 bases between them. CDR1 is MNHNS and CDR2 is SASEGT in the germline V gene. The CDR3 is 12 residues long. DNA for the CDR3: TGTGCCAGCAGACAGGGTCCTTCACCCCTCCACTTT. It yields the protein CASRQGPSPLHF.